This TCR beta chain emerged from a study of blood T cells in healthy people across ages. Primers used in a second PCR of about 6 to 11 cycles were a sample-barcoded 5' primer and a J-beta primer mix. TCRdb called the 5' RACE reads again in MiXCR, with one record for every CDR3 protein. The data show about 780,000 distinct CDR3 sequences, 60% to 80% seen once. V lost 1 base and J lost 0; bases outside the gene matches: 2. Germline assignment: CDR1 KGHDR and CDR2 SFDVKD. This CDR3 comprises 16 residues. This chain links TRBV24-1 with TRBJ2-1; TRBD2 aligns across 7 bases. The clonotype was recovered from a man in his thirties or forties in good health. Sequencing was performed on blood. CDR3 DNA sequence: TGTGCCACCAGTGATTTCGGGGGGAGCTCCTACAATGAGCAGTTCTTC. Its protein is CATSDFGGSSYNEQFF.